Shown below are 12 T cell receptor beta chains from a single sample sequenced in a study of post-analysis software for immune sequencing data. No antigen has been assigned to these receptors. Findings of the study overall: Relative to controls, patients had about five TRBV segments at higher frequency, with TRBV5-6, TRBV5-1 and TRBV20-1 among these.

The library was made from cDNA and included unique molecular identifiers. In TCRdb, the PCR reads were re-called with MiXCR into one record per CDR3 protein. The data hold 740,000 or so distinct CDR3 sequences, with about 57% observed a single time. The sample comprised blood. The origin of the receptors is a girl aged 10-17 years with multiple sclerosis.

The rearrangement joins TRBV9 to TRBJ2-7; 10 bases agree with TRBD1. Losses at the gene ends were 0 bases for V and 2 bases for J; bases not matched to a gene: 5. This CDR3 comprises 16 residues. Germline V gene sequence: CDR1 SGDLS, CDR2 YYNGEE. The CDR3: CASSVEGQGTTYEQYF. The CDR3 bases are TGTGCCAGCAGCGTAGAGGGACAGGGGACAACCTACGAGCAGTACTTC.

CDR3 nucleotides: TGTGCCAGCAGCGCTGGAGGAAGGACTGGGGCCAACGTCCTGACTTTC. It specifies CASSAGGRTGANVLTF. The rearrangement uses TRBV9 and TRBJ2-6; tentatively, D is TRBD2 (5 bases). Trimming took 3 bases from V and 2 from J, leaving 12 bases between them. The CDR3 runs to 16 residues. Germline CDR1 reads SGDLS; CDR2 reads YYNGEE. Full variable domain (missing parts from reference TRBV9 and TRBJ2-6): DSGVTQTPKHLITATGQRVTLRCSPRSGDLSVYWYQQSLDQGLQFLIQYYNGEERAKGNILERFSAQQFPDLHSELNLSSLELGDSALYFCASSAGGRTGANVLTFGAGSRLTVL.

This clonotype has a handful of counts. This rearrangement joins TRBV6-1 to TRBJ1-1; TRBD1 agrees at 7 bases. Trimming removed 3 bases from V and 0 bases from J; junction bases left unmatched: 7. CDR1 MNHNS and CDR2 SASEGT come from the germline V gene. The CDR3 is 16 residues long. The CDR3 DNA reads TGTGCCAGCAGTGAGAGCCCCACAGGGGTGAACACTGAAGCTTTCTTT. Translation: CASSESPTGVNTEAFF.

The genes are TRBV5-1 and TRBJ2-4; D is undetermined. From germline, CDR1 is SGHRS and CDR2 YFSETQ. V was clipped by 2 bases and J by 0 bases, with 9 bases between them. This CDR3 is built from 15 residues. Written as DNA, the CDR3 is TGCGCCAGCAGCTTAGGCACCACAGCCAAAAACATTCAGTACTTC. Protein sequence: CASSLGTTAKNIQYF.

The V call is TRBV5-5, the J call TRBJ1-2; D not certain. The CDR3 spans 15 residues. V was shortened by 1 base and J by 0 bases, with 10 bases between the two germline ends. Germline V gene sequence: CDR1 SGHKS, CDR2 YYEKEE (reference sequence). CDR3 nucleotide sequence: TGTGCCAGCAGCTTGAGTAGGGAAGCTAACTATGGCTACACCTTC. This translates into CASSLSREANYGYTF.

This clonotype was counted a few times. The chain joins TRBV29-1 to TRBJ2-6; 8 bases fit TRBD1. Germline trimming cut 0 bases from V and 2 bases from J; bases unmatched to any gene: 6. Germline loops: CDR1 SQVTM, CDR2 ANQGSEA. The CDR3 sequence is 17 residues long. The CDR3 sequence: CSVEEKWTGPGANVLTF. CDR3 sequence (DNA): TGCAGCGTTGAAGAAAAGTGGACAGGGCCTGGGGCCAACGTCCTGACTTTC.

In this sample, this clonotype turned up once. V gene TRBV6-1 combines with J gene TRBJ2-1; 7 nucleotides line up with TRBD2. Germline CDR1 MNHNS, CDR2 SASEGT. With 0 bases clipped from V and 3 bases from J, the junction kept 8 bases outside the gene matches. The CDR3 is 17 amino acids. The CDR3 here is CASSEAPFRGDYNEQFF. CDR3 DNA sequence: TGTGCCAGCAGTGAAGCTCCGTTCCGGGGGGACTACAATGAGCAGTTCTTC.

About this clonotype: The junction and the germline gene differ at one end; a read error may be behind it. The chain employs TRBV7-8 and TRBJ2-1; D might be TRBD2 (7 bases). CDR1 is SGHVS, CDR2 FQNEAQ, per germline. The CDR3 runs 14 residues. Written as DNA, the CDR3 is TGTGCCAACAGCTTAAGGGGGGGTTACAATGAGCAGTTCTTC. The encoded protein is CANSLRGGYNEQFF. The variable domain in full, completed from reference TRBV7-8 and TRBJ2-1, reads GAGVSQSPRYKVAKRGQDVALRCDPISGHVSLFWYQQALGQGPEFLTYFQNEAQLDKSGLPSDRFFAERPEGSVSTLKIQRTQQEDSAVYLCANSLRGGYNEQFFGPGTRLTVL.

There are a few counts of this clonotype. The rearrangement joins TRBV5-1 to TRBJ2-6, with D perhaps matching TRBD1 (5 bases). The CDR3 spans 16 residues. Per germline, CDR1 SGHRS and CDR2 YFSETQ. Trimming pared 7 bases from V and 1 base from J, leaving 15 bases between. Written as DNA, the CDR3 is TGCGCCAGCGGGAAATCCGACAGTTCTGGGGCCAACGTCCTGACTTTC. This encodes CASGKSDSSGANVLTF.

This chain connects TRBV29-1 to TRBJ1-2, with 7 nucleotides matching TRBD1. With 6 bases clipped from V and 3 bases from J, the junction kept 7 bases outside the gene matches. This CDR3 region has 13 residues. Germline CDR1 is SQVTM and CDR2 is ANQGSEA. Here the CDR3 reads CSVRGQSHYGYTF. The CDR3 DNA sequence: TGCAGCGTGAGGGGACAGAGTCACTATGGCTACACCTTC. Full variable domain (outside the CDR3, taken from reference TRBV29-1 and TRBJ1-2): SAVISQKPSRDICQRGTSLTIQCQVDSQVTMMFWYRQQPGQSLTLIATANQGSEATYESGFVIDKFPISRPNLTFSTLTVSNMSPEDSSIYLCSVRGQSHYGYTFGSGTRLTVV.

This clonotype was recorded only once. The chain is built from TRBV20-1 and TRBJ1-2; TRBD1 agrees at 11 bases. The CDR3 is made up of 13 amino acids. The V gene's germline CDR1 is DFQATT and CDR2 SNEGSKA (reference sequence). Trimming removed 3 bases from V and 8 bases from J; junction bases left unmatched: 5. The DNA for the CDR3 is TGCAGTGCTAGGAAGGACAGGGGGCACGGCTACACCTTC. Amino acid sequence: CSARKDRGHGYTF.

V and J are TRBV20-1 and TRBJ2-7; 7 nucleotides line up with TRBD1. V was pared by 4 bases and J by 2 bases, with 8 bases of the junction left unmatched. The CDR3 has 14 residues. Germline V gives CDR1 DFQATT, CDR2 SNEGSKA (reference sequence). The CDR3 sequence: CSAIHRGPTYEQYF. The CDR3 coding sequence is TGCAGTGCTATTCACAGGGGCCCCACCTACGAGCAGTACTTC.